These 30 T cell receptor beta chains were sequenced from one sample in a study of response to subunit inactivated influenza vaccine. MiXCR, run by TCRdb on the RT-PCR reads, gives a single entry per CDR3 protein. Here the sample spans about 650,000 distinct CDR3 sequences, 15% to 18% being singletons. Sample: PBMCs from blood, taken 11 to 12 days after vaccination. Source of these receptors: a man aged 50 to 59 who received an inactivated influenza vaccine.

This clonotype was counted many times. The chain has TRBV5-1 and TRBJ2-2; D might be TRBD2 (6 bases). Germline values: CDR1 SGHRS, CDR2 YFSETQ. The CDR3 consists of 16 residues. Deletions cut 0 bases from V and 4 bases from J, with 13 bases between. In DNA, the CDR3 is TGCGCCAGCAGCTTGGACCCGGGGGATGGCACCGGGGAGCTGTTTTTT. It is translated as CASSLDPGDGTGELFF.

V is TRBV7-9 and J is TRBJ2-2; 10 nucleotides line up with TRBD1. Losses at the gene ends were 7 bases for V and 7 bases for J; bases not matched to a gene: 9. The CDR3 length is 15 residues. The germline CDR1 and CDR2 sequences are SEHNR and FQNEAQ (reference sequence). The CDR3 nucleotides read TGTGCCAGCACCTGGGGGGACAGGGGTCACGGGGAGCTGTTTTTT. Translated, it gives CASTWGDRGHGELFF.

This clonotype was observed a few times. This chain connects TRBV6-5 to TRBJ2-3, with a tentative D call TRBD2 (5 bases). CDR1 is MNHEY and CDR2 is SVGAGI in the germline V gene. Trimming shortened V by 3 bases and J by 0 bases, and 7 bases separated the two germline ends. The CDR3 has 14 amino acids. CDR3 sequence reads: CASSYRESTDTQYF. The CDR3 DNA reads TGTGCCAGCAGTTATCGGGAAAGCACAGATACGCAGTATTTT.

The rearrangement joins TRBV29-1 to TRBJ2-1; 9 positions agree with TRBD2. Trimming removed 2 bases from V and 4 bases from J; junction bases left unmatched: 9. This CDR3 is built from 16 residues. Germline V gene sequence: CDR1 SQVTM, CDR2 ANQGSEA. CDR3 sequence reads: CSVEPLTSGAYNEQFF. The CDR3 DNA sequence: TGCAGCGTTGAACCCTTGACTAGCGGAGCTTACAATGAGCAGTTCTTC.

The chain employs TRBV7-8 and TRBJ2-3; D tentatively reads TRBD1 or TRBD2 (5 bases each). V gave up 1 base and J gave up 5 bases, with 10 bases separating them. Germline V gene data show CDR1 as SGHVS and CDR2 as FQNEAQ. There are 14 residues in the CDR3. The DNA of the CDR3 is TGTGCCAGCAGCTTAGGGGGGAGACAAGATACGCAGTATTTT. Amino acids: CASSLGGRQDTQYF.

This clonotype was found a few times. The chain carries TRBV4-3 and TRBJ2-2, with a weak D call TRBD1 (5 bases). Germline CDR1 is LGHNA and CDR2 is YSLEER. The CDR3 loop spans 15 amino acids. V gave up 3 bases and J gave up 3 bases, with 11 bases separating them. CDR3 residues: CASSHRSRDTGELFF. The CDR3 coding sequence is TGCGCCAGCAGCCACCGATCCAGGGACACCGGGGAGCTGTTTTTT.

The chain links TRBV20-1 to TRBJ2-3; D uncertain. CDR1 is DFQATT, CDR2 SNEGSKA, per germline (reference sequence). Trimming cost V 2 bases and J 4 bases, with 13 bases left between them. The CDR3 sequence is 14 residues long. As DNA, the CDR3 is TGCAGTGCTAGAAGCAGCTTGCAGCCAGATACGCAGTATTTT. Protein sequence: CSARSSLQPDTQYF.

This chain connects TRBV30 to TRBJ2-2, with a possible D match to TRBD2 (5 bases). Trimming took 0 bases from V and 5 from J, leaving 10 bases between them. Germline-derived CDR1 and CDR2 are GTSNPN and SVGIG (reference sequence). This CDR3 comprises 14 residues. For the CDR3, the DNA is TGTGCCTGGAGTGTAACGGGAAGTACCGGGGAGCTGTTTTTT. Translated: CAWSVTGSTGELFF.

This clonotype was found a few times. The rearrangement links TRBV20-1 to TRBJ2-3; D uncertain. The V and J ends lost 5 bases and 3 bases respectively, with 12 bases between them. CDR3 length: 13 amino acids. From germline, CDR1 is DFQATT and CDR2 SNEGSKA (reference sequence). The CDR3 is CSAGPPPTDTQYF. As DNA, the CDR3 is TGCAGTGCTGGTCCCCCCCCGACAGATACGCAGTATTTT.

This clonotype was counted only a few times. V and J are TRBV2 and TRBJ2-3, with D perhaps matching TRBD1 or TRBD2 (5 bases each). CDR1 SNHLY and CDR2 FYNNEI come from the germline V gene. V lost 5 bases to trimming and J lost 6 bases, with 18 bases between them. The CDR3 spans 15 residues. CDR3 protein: CASSKTGTSWDTQYF. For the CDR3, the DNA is TGTGCCAGCAGTAAAACCGGGACCAGCTGGGATACGCAGTATTTT.

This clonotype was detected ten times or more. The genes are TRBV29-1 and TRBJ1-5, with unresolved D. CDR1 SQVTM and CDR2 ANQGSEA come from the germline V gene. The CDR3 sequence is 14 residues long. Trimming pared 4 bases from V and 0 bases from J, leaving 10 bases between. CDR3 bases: TGCAGCGTTGCCGTCGCAGGTAGCAATCAGCCCCAGCATTTT. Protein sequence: CSVAVAGSNQPQHF.

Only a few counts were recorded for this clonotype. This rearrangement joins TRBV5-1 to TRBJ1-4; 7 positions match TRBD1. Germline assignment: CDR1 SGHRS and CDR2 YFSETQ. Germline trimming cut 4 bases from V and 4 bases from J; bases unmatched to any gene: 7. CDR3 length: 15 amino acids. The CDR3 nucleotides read TGCGCCAGCAGCGGCGGACAGGCCTATAATGAAAAACTGTTTTTT. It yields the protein CASSGGQAYNEKLFF.

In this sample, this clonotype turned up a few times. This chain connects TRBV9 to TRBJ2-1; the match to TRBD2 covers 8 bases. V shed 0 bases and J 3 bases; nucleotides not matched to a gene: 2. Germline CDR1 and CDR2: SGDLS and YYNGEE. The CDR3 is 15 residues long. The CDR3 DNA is TGTGCCAGCAGCGTAGTTGCGGGGGGCTACAATGAGCAGTTCTTC. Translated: CASSVVAGGYNEQFF.

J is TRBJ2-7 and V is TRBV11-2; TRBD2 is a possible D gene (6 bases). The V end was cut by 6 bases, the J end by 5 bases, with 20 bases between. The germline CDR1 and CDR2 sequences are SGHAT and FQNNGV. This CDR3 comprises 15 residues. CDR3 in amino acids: CASRRPRGIRHEQYF. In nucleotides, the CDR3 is TGTGCCAGCAGGAGGCCCCGCGGGATTAGACACGAGCAGTACTTC.

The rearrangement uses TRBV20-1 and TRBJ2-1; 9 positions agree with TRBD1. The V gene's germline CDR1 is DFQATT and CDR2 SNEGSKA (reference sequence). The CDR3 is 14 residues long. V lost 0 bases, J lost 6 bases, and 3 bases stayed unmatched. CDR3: CSARDPTGGNEQFF. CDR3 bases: TGCAGTGCTAGAGACCCGACAGGGGGCAATGAGCAGTTCTTC.

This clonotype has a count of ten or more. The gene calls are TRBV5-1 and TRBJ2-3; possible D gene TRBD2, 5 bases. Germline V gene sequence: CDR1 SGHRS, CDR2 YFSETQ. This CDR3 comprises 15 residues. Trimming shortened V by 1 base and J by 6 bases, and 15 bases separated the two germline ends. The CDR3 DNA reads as TGCGCCAGCAGCTTGACTAGTAAGTGGGTGGATACGCAGTATTTT. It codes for CASSLTSKWVDTQYF.

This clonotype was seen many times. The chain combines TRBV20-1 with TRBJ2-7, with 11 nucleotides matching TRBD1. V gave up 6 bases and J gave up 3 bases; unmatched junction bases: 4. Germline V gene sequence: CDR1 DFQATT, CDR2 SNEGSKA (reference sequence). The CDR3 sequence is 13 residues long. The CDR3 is CSAEGQGDYEQYF. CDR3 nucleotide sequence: TGCAGTGCGGAGGGACAGGGGGACTACGAGCAGTACTTC.

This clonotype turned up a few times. The DNA for the CDR3 is TGTGCCAGCAGCTTAATAAAGTCTTTGGGATCCAGAATGAACACTGAAGCTTTCTTT. Its protein product is CASSLIKSLGSRMNTEAFF. The chain recombines TRBV11-1 with TRBJ1-1; no clear D gene. The length of the CDR3 is 19 residues. In germline, CDR1 is SGHAT, CDR2 FQDESV (reference sequence). Trimming shortened V by 2 bases and J by 0 bases, and 22 bases separated the two germline ends.

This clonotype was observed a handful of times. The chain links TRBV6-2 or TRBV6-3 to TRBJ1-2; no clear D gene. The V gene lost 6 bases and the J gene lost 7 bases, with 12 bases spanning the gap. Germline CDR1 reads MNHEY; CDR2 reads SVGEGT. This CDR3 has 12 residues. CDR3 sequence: CASSSDGLGYTF. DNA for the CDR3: TGTGCCAGCAGCTCGGACGGGCTTGGCTACACCTTC.

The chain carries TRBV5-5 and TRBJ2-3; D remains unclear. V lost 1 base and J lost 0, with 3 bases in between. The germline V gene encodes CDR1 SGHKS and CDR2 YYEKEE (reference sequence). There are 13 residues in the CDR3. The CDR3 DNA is TGTGCCAGCAGCTTGTGGAGCACAGATACGCAGTATTTT. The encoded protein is CASSLWSTDTQYF.

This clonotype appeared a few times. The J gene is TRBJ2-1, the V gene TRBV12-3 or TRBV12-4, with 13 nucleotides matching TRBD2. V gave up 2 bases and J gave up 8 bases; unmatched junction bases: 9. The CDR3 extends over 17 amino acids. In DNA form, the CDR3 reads TGTGCCAGCAGTTTACCCCCGGGACTAGCGGGAAGCCATGAGCAGTTCTTC. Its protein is CASSLPPGLAGSHEQFF.

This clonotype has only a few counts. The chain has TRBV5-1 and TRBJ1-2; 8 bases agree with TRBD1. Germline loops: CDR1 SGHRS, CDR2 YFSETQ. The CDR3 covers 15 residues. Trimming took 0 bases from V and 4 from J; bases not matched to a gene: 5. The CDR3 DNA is TGCGCCAGCAGCTTGGCCGGACAGGGCGGCTATGGCTACACCTTC. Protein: CASSLAGQGGYGYTF.

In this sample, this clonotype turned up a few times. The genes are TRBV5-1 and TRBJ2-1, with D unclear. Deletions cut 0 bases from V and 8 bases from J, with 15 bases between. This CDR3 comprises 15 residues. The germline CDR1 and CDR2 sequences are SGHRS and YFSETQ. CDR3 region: CASSLATATYDEQFF. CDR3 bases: TGCGCCAGCAGCTTGGCGACGGCTACATACGATGAGCAGTTCTTC.

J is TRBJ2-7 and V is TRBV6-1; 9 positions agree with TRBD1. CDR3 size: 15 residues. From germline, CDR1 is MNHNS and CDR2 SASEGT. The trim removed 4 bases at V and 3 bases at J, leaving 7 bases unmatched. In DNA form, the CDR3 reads TGTGCCAGCAGTGTACCCGGGACAGGGTACTACGAGCAGTACTTC. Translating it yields CASSVPGTGYYEQYF.

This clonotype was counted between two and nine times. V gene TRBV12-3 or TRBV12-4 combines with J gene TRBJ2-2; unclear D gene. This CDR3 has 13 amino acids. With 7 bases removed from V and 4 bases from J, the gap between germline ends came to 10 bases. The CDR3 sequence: CASKARSTGELFF. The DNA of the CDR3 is TGTGCCAGCAAGGCGAGGTCCACCGGGGAGCTGTTTTTT.

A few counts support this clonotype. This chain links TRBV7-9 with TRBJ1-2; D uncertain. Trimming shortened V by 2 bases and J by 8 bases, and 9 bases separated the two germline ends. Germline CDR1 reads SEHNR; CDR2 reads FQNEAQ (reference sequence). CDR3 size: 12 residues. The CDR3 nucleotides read TGTGCCAGCAGCTTAAGAGGGAAGGGCTACACCTTC. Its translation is CASSLRGKGYTF.

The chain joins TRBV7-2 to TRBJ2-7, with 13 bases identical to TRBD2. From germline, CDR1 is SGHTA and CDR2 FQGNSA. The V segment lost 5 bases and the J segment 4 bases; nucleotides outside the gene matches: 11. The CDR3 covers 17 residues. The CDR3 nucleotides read TGTGCCAGCAGCCTACGGACTAGCGGGAGTATAATGTACGAGCAGTACTTC. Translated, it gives CASSLRTSGSIMYEQYF.

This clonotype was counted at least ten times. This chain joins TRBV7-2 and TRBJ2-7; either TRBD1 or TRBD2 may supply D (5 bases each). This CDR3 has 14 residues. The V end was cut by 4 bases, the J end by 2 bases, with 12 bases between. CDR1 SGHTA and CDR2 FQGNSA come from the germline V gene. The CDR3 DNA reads TGTGCCAGCAGCTCGGGACCAGCACCCTACGAGCAGTACTTC. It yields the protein CASSSGPAPYEQYF. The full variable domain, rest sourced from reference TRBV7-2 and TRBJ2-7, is GAGVSQSPSNKVTEKGKDVELRCDPISGHTALYWYRQSLGQGLEFLIYFQGNSAPDKSGLPSDRFSAERTGGSVSTLTIQRTQQEDSAVYLCASSSGPAPYEQYFGPGTRLTVT.

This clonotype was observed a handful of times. The CDR3: CASSLQGRWEKLFF. Written as DNA, the CDR3 is TGTGCCAGCAGTTTGCAGGGGCGCTGGGAAAAACTGTTTTTT. J is TRBJ1-4 and V is TRBV28; D may be TRBD1 (6 bases). V shed 3 bases and J shed 8 bases, with 13 bases lying between them. CDR3 length: 14 residues. The germline gives CDR1 MDHEN, CDR2 SYDVKM.

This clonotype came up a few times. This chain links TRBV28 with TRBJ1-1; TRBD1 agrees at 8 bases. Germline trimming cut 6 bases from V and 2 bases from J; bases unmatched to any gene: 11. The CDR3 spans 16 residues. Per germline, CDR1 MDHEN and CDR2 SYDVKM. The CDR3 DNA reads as TGTGCCAGCAGCCCAACACAGGGGGAAGGCAACACTGAAGCTTTCTTT. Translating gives CASSPTQGEGNTEAFF. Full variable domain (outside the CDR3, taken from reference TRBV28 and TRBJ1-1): DVKVTQSSRYLVKRTGEKVFLECVQDMDHENMFWYRQDPGLGLRLIYFSYDVKMKEKGDIPEGYSVSREKKERFSLILESASTNQTSMYLCASSPTQGEGNTEAFFGQGTRLTVV.